This T cell receptor beta chain derives from a study of T-cell memory formation after mild COVID-19 (dated by TCRdb to the early 2020s). A note on the overall study: Most TCR sequence clusters were specific to one of the two donors. T-cell clones expanding and contracting after mild COVID-19 in a couple of donors were tracked by longitudinal TCRalpha and TCRbeta repertoire sequencing. The cohort was made up of two young adult volunteers, one female and one male, who were previously healthy.

This clonotype was detected only a few times. The antigen it recognizes is unknown. No base qualities exist here, and no much larger clone lies one base off it. Ficoll-Paque density gradient centrifugation was used to isolate PBMCs. Spanning cysteine to phenylalanine, the CDR3 consists of 16 amino acids. The entry retains the CDR3 DNA only, 48 bases that are in frame from base 1. V loses 3 bases, J loses 0 bases, and the germline ends lie 12 bases apart. CDR1 and CDR2 (LGHDT, YNNKEL) derive from the germline V gene (reference sequence). The study at large found these results: Some responding clones were detected in pre-infection memory, which suggested that pre-existing cross-reactive memory T cells had joined the SARS-CoV-2 response. Only two mild cases were covered in the study, and larger cohorts including severe cases with pre-infection samples were considered necessary. Balanced CD4/CD8 phenotypes were observed for clones contracting from day 15 to 85, whereas a bias towards CD4+ was observed for a second wave of clones expanding from day 15 to 37. SARS-CoV-2 specificity of the second-wave clones peaking on day 37 was not confirmed. Contracting CD4+ clones turned up mainly in the CM and EM memory subsets, whereas EMRA was where CD8+ clones were enriched.

Instrument on record: Illumina NovaSeq 6000. Using 5'RACE with constant-segment primers, TCRalpha and TCRbeta cDNA libraries were constructed, with sample barcodes and unique molecular identifiers added in the process. RNA was extracted from every sample with Trizol reagent. Library amplification was performed in two PCR steps, and a second sample barcode and Illumina TruSeq adapters were introduced in the second step. The libraries were sequenced on an Illumina NovaSeq using 2 x 150 bp paired-end reads. Per the authors' processing: The reads were demultiplexed and collapsed into UMI-guided consensus sequences using migec v1.2.7. Using mixcr v2.1.11, UMI consensuses were aligned to TRA and TRB V and J templates and then assembled into clonotypes. Clonotypes were classified as expanded or contracted when called significant by both edgeR and NoisET, with noise models trained on biological replicates. For edgeR calls, the thresholds were a false discovery rate-adjusted p below 0.01 and a log2 fold-change of 1. As an exploratory analysis of dynamics, max-normalized trajectories of the 1000 most abundant clonotypes were examined by PCA with hierarchical clustering. The CD4 or CD8 phenotype of responding clones was assigned using the separately sequenced CD4+ and CD8+ repertoires. TCRdb reworked the public reads: Q25 trimming with fastp, MiXCR clone assembly, productive beta chains retained. All rows with the same CDR3 protein become a single entry with the most common DNA and genes. The V and J calls were determined by TCRdb, not by the authors. The sample includes roughly 190,000 distinct CDR3 sequences, with 10% to 13% observed a single time. 3% of the sample rests with the top ten.

The chain is assembled from TRBV3-1 and TRBJ2-1; a tentative D call is TRBD2 (5 bases match). The TCR was taken from a man younger than 35 who had mild COVID-19 (a few samples of this study predate the infection). The sample titles of this study are shuffled in the database, so cell type and time point are left out; the donor was told from shared clones. Sequencing input: PBMCs or a T cell subset sorted from them (not recorded which). DNA sequence: TGTGCCAGCAGCCACCGGACTGCGAACTCCTACAATGAGCAGTTCTTC. Protein translation: CASSHRTANSYNEQFF.